The 20 T cell receptor beta chains presented below share a single source sample, sequenced in a study of blood T cell repertoires in COVID-19. TCRdb keeps only in-frame clones here, not all; method: immunoSEQ multiplex PCR. The data show 70,000 or so clones, 80% to 90% seen once. Material: peripheral blood. Every receptor here comes from a woman in her late teens or twenties with acute or convalescent COVID-19.

The rearrangement links TRBV12-3 or TRBV12-4 to TRBJ1-3; the D is unclear. V shed 2 bases and J shed 2 bases, with 4 bases lying between them. The CDR3 has 13 residues. The CDR3 DNA is TGTGCCAGCAGTTTATCTGCTGGAAACACCATATATTTT. It yields the protein CASSLSAGNTIYF.

This chain uses TRBV2 with TRBJ1-2; D possibly corresponds to TRBD1 (5 bases). This CDR3 is built from 14 residues. Trimming cost V 7 bases and J 1 base, with 13 bases left between them. Germline CDR1 reads SNHLY; CDR2 reads FYNNEI. The DNA for the CDR3 is TGTGCCAGCAAGGGGCAGGCGCTTAACTATGGCTACACCTTC. This sequence encodes CASKGQALNYGYTF.

This clone showed up just once. The rearrangement uses TRBV19 and TRBJ1-1; tentative D call: TRBD1 (5 bases). V was cut by 0 bases and J by 7 bases, with 18 bases left in between. This CDR3 comprises 16 residues. Per the germline V gene, CDR1 is LNHDA and CDR2 is SQIVND (reference sequence). The CDR3 bases are TGTGCCAGTAGTATAGATGGGGTCGGGGGATCGGGTGAAGCTTTCTTT. This encodes CASSIDGVGGSGEAFF.

This chain connects TRBV5-5 to TRBJ1-3, with D hard to call. This CDR3 spans 15 amino acids. Germline loops: CDR1 SGHKS, CDR2 YYEKEE (reference sequence). Deletions cut 4 bases from V and 3 bases from J, with 14 bases between. DNA for the CDR3: TGTGCCAGCAGCCTGGGGTGGGCCGATGGAAACACCATATATTTT. This codes for CASSLGWADGNTIYF.

V and J are TRBV9 and TRBJ1-4; TRBD1 matches at 7 bases. The germline gives CDR1 SGDLS, CDR2 YYNGEE. The CDR3 is 15 amino acids. With V trimmed by 3 bases and J by 1 base, 3 bases remained unmatched. CDR3 DNA: TGTGCCAGCAGCGGAGGGGGCCGAACTAATGAAAAACTGTTTTTT. Translating gives CASSGGGRTNEKLFF.

The chain uses TRBV5-1 and TRBJ1-1; 8 nucleotides align to TRBD1. Per the germline V gene, CDR1 is SGHRS and CDR2 is YFSETQ. CDR3 length equals 15 residues. The ends lost 0 bases at V and 8 bases at J; junction bases unmatched: 9. CDR3 in amino acids: CASSLEGSGGKEAFF. Written as DNA, the CDR3 is TGCGCCAGCAGCTTGGAAGGGTCAGGGGGCAAGGAAGCTTTCTTT.

V is TRBV2 and J is TRBJ1-6, with D possibly being TRBD1 (6 bases). V shed 4 bases and J shed 6 bases, with 13 bases lying between them. CDR3 length: 15 residues. The germline V gene has CDR1 SNHLY and CDR2 FYNNEI. The CDR3 loop reads CASSVLGAVNSPLHF. The CDR3 DNA reads as TGTGCCAGCAGTGTTTTGGGGGCCGTTAATTCACCCCTCCACTTT.

This rearrangement joins TRBV18 to TRBJ1-2, with 8 positions matching TRBD1. With 4 bases clipped from V and 3 bases from J, the junction kept 4 bases outside the gene matches. Germline V lookup: CDR1 KGHSH, CDR2 LQKENI. The CDR3 is made up of 14 amino acids. DNA of the CDR3: TGTGCCAGCTCACAGGACAGGGACGACTATGGCTACACCTTC. Translation gives CASSQDRDDYGYTF.

V is TRBV14 and J is TRBJ1-3; the D is unclear. Germline lookup yields CDR1 SGHDN and CDR2 FVKESK. This CDR3 is 14 amino acids long. Trimming stripped 4 bases from V and 3 bases from J, with 10 bases between. This chain's CDR3 is CASSRDLSGNTIYF. Written as DNA, the CDR3 is TGTGCCAGCAGCCGAGACCTCAGTGGAAACACCATATATTTT.

The V gene is TRBV2, the J gene TRBJ1-2, with 7 positions matching TRBD1. This CDR3 has 13 residues. Looked up from germline, CDR1 is SNHLY and CDR2 is FYNNEI. With V trimmed by 5 bases and J by 9 bases, 9 bases remained unmatched. The CDR3 protein is CASSTRQGKRYTF. The CDR3 DNA sequence: TGTGCCAGCAGTACGCGACAGGGCAAACGCTACACCTTC.

The CDR3, as DNA: TGCGCCAGCAGCTTGGCCCCGAGCTACGAGCAGTACTTC. It is translated as CASSLAPSYEQYF. The chain is built from TRBV5-1 and TRBJ2-7; D gene unclear. The CDR3 is 13 residues long. V lost 0 bases and J lost 3, with 7 bases in between. The V gene's germline CDR1 is SGHRS and CDR2 YFSETQ. The entire variable domain, with the rest obtained from reference TRBV5-1 and TRBJ2-7, is as follows: KAGVTQTPRYLIKTRGQQVTLSCSPISGHRSVSWYQQTPGQGLQFLFEYFSETQRNKGNFPGRFSGRQFSNSRSEMNVSTLELGDSALYLCASSLAPSYEQYFGPGTRLTVT.

The chain combines TRBV7-7 with TRBJ2-1; no definite D call. Germline V gene data show CDR1 as SSHAT and CDR2 as FNYEAQ (reference sequence). The length of the CDR3 is 13 residues. Trimming removed 1 base from V and 5 bases from J, with 6 bases in between. The CDR3 region is CASSLDRHNEQFF. The CDR3 DNA reads TGTGCCAGCAGCTTAGACAGACACAATGAGCAGTTCTTC.

CDR3 nucleotide sequence: TGTGCCAGCGGGACAGGGTCAGGATCACCCCTCCACTTT. Translated, it gives CASGTGSGSPLHF. The J gene is TRBJ1-6, the V gene TRBV6-6; 9 positions match TRBD1. With 8 bases clipped from V and 10 bases from J, the junction kept 6 bases outside the gene matches. The CDR3 is 13 amino acids. Germline V gene lookup returns CDR1 MNHNY and CDR2 SVGAGI (reference sequence).

This rearrangement joins TRBV5-6 to TRBJ1-2; 9 positions match TRBD1. The junction had 14 bases not matched to a gene; V was cut back by 2 bases and J by 0 bases. Germline CDR1 reads SGHDT; CDR2 reads YYEEEE. The CDR3 contains 19 residues. The CDR3 DNA is TGTGCCAGCAGCTTCCCACCGACAGGGGGATATTTGTCTAACTATGGCTACACCTTC. Translation gives CASSFPPTGGYLSNYGYTF.

This clone was detected once. The gene calls are TRBV6-1 and TRBJ1-1, with D possibly being TRBD1 (5 bases). Germline CDR1 MNHNS, CDR2 SASEGT. CDR3 length: 19 residues. V lost 1 base, J lost 2 bases, and 23 bases lay in between. The CDR3 spells CASSEVEMLSLWTNTEAFF. The CDR3 DNA follows: TGTGCCAGCAGTGAAGTCGAGATGCTAAGCTTGTGGACAAACACTGAAGCTTTCTTT.

The chain links TRBV7-9 to TRBJ1-4; 9 bases align to TRBD1. Germline lookup yields CDR1 SEHNR and CDR2 FQNEAQ (reference sequence). V lost 5 bases, J lost 6 bases, and 4 bases stayed unmatched. This CDR3 has 14 residues. CDR3 coding DNA: TGTGCCAGCAGCCCGGGACAGGGTGATGAAAAACTGTTTTTT. Amino acids: CASSPGQGDEKLFF.

This chain joins TRBV11-2 and TRBJ1-1; possibly TRBD1 for D (5 bases). Germline assignment: CDR1 SGHAT and CDR2 FQNNGV. The ends were cut back, 3 bases at V and 3 bases at J, with 8 bases in the middle. The CDR3 spans 13 residues. The CDR3: CASSFGGYTEAFF. The DNA of the CDR3 is TGTGCCAGCAGCTTCGGGGGATACACTGAAGCTTTCTTT.

The chain couples TRBV28 to TRBJ1-3; 7 bases fit TRBD1. This CDR3 has 17 amino acids. Germline V gene sequence: CDR1 MDHEN, CDR2 SYDVKM. The V and J ends lost 6 bases and 2 bases, in that order; junction bases with no gene match: 13. Here the CDR3 reads CASRSPTGRPPGNTIYF. CDR3 in DNA: TGTGCCAGCAGGTCACCGACAGGGCGCCCACCTGGAAACACCATATATTTT.

V usage is TRBV7-8 and J usage is TRBJ2-7; 7 positions agree with TRBD1. From germline, CDR1 is SGHVS and CDR2 FQNEAQ. The CDR3 has 14 amino acids. J gave up 2 bases and V 6 bases, and 7 bases lay outside the gene matches. The CDR3 sequence: CASRERDSTYEQYF. DNA of the CDR3: TGTGCCAGCAGGGAACGGGACAGCACCTACGAGCAGTACTTC.

V usage is TRBV14 and J usage is TRBJ1-1; perhaps TRBD1 as D (5 bases). CDR1 is SGHDN and CDR2 is FVKESK in the germline V gene. The CDR3 runs to 13 residues. V shed 6 bases and J shed 1 base, with 9 bases lying between them. CDR3 region: CASSFDRNTEAFF. CDR3 sequence (DNA): TGTGCCAGCAGTTTCGACAGGAACACTGAAGCTTTCTTT.